This T cell receptor (beta chain) was profiled in a study of T-cell reconstitution after alpha-beta-depleted transplantation in children. Unique molecular identifiers tagged the TCRbeta library. MiXCR, run by TCRdb on the PCR reads, gives a single entry per CDR3 protein. The sample consists of approximately 350,000 distinct CDR3 sequences, 9% to 12% of them appearing once. The sequencing used PBMCs from the stem cell graft donor, collected from the stem cell graft. The receptor was derived from a human donor who donated a stem cell graft to a child with acute lymphoblastic leukemia.

This chain's CDR3 is CASSRDRDTYNEKLFF. The CDR3 DNA reads TGTGCCAGCTCACGGGACCGGGACACTTACAATGAAAAACTGTTTTTT. J is TRBJ1-4 and V is TRBV18; tentative D call: TRBD1 (6 bases). The CDR3 extends over 16 amino acids. Deletions cut 4 bases from V and 5 bases from J, with 17 bases between. Germline V gives CDR1 KGHSH, CDR2 LQKENI.